One and the same sample provided the 32 T cell receptor beta chains below, sequenced in a study of blood T cell repertoires in COVID-19. The table came from immunoSEQ multiplex PCR; TCRdb's copy has only in-frame clones and leaves some out. The sample lists fewer than 300,000 clones; 80% to 85% were seen once. Specimen: peripheral blood. Receptors were obtained from a person aged 70 to 80 with COVID-19, enrolled during active disease.

CDR3 in DNA: TGCGCCAGCAGGGATGGAGGCAGAAGAACCGGGGAGCTGTTTTTT. It translates to CASRDGGRRTGELFF. J is TRBJ2-2 and V is TRBV10-2, with a tentative D call TRBD2 (5 bases). This CDR3 has 15 amino acids. CDR1 is WSHSY and CDR2 is SAAADI in the germline V gene. V shed 6 bases and J shed 5 bases, with 16 bases lying between them.

The chain links TRBV6-5 to TRBJ2-3; TRBD2 aligns across 7 bases. Germline V gene sequence: CDR1 MNHEY, CDR2 SVGAGI. The CDR3 is 14 residues long. The junction had 7 bases not matched to a gene; V was cut back by 5 bases and J by 5 bases. The CDR3 DNA reads as TGTGCCAGCAGTCCCCTAGCGGCTGGAGATACGCAGTATTTT. It translates to CASSPLAAGDTQYF.

CDR3 in amino acids: CASVEAGGAGELFF. CDR3 nucleotides: TGTGCCAGCGTTGAGGCGGGAGGGGCCGGGGAGCTGTTTTTT. This chain joins TRBV6-5 and TRBJ2-2, with 9 nucleotides matching TRBD2. This CDR3 contains 14 residues. Germline trimming cut 8 bases from V and 6 bases from J; bases unmatched to any gene: 7. Germline CDR1 reads MNHEY; CDR2 reads SVGAGI.

The chain recombines TRBV7-9 with TRBJ2-5; the D gene is possibly TRBD1 (5 bases). The CDR3 extends over 14 amino acids. V dropped 6 bases and J dropped 4 bases, with 15 bases sitting between them. Germline loops: CDR1 SEHNR, CDR2 FQNEAQ (reference sequence). CDR3 residues: CASRRYQGLETQYF. Here the CDR3 DNA reads TGTGCCAGCAGGCGCTACCAGGGTTTAGAGACCCAGTACTTC.

V usage is TRBV11-2 and J usage is TRBJ2-3; 9 nucleotides agree with TRBD2. V was clipped by 1 base and J by 4 bases; unmatched bases: 0. The CDR3 spans 14 residues. Germline loops: CDR1 SGHAT, CDR2 FQNNGV. CDR3 loop: CASSLGGGADTQYF. CDR3 coding DNA: TGTGCCAGCAGCTTAGGCGGGGGGGCAGATACGCAGTATTTT.

The CDR3 DNA follows: TGTGCCATCAGTGAAAATCTTGCAGGGGGTAGCACTGAAGCTTTCTTT. Translated: CAISENLAGGSTEAFF. The chain carries TRBV10-3 and TRBJ1-1; 7 nucleotides agree with TRBD1. The germline gives CDR1 ENHRY, CDR2 SYGVKD. The V gene end was trimmed by 3 bases and the J gene end by 4 bases; junction bases not matched to a gene: 11. The CDR3 consists of 16 residues.

To note about this clone: At the DNA level, this CDR3 is encoded by other sequences in the same sample as well. The V and J genes are TRBV7-2 and TRBJ1-2; 9 bases fit TRBD1. Looked up from germline, CDR1 is SGHTA and CDR2 is FQGNSA. Trimming removed 5 bases from V and 5 bases from J; junction bases left unmatched: 6. CDR3 length: 14 residues. The CDR3 DNA is TGTGCCAGCAGCCCCTCGGACAGGGGTTATGGCTACACCTTC. Its protein is CASSPSDRGYGYTF.

The chain is built from TRBV19 and TRBJ2-1; D is perhaps TRBD2 (5 bases). The CDR3 is 17 residues long. V lost 4 bases and J lost 0, with 16 bases in between. Germline V gives CDR1 LNHDA, CDR2 SQIVND (reference sequence). The chain's CDR3 is CASSNFGFGGSYNEQFF. The CDR3 bases are TGTGCCAGTAGTAATTTCGGCTTTGGAGGCTCCTACAATGAGCAGTTCTTC.

V is TRBV3-1 (or the pseudogene TRBV3-2) and J is TRBJ2-7; 7 nucleotides agree with TRBD1. This CDR3 is 13 amino acids long. Germline values: CDR1 LGHDT, CDR2 YNNKEL (reference sequence). Trimming took 1 base from V and 5 from J; bases not matched to a gene: 2. The DNA for the CDR3 is TGTGCCAGCAGCCAAGTGAGGGGGCACGAGCAGTACTTC. Translating it yields CASSQVRGHEQYF.

The genes are TRBV6-6 and TRBJ1-2; TRBD1 might be the D (5 bases). Germline V gene lookup returns CDR1 MNHNY and CDR2 SVGAGI (reference sequence). With 0 bases removed from V and 0 bases from J, the gap between germline ends came to 11 bases. The CDR3 spans 16 residues. CDR3 amino acids: CASSYSLRDSNYGYTF. As DNA, the CDR3 is TGTGCCAGCAGTTACTCTCTCAGGGACTCTAACTATGGCTACACCTTC.

The chain combines TRBV6-2 or TRBV6-3 with TRBJ2-1, with D possibly TRBD2 on 6 matching bases. The CDR3 length is 11 residues. The germline V gene has CDR1 MNHEY and CDR2 SVGEGT. The V and J ends lost 2 bases and 14 bases respectively, with 10 bases between them. The CDR3 region has the DNA TGTGCCAGCAGTTACCCGGGACTCAAGTTCTTC. It encodes CASSYPGLKFF.

This clone has just a few counts. The chain recombines TRBV12-3 or TRBV12-4 with TRBJ2-2, with unresolved D. Deletions cut 2 bases from V and 4 bases from J, with 2 bases between. The CDR3 sequence is 12 residues long. This chain's CDR3 is CASSLLTGELFF. DNA of the CDR3: TGTGCCAGCAGTTTACTCACCGGGGAGCTGTTTTTT.

The rearrangement joins TRBV11-2 to TRBJ2-7, with 11 bases identical to TRBD2. This CDR3 contains 14 residues. Trimming removed 1 base from V and 4 bases from J; junction bases left unmatched: 0. Germline CDR1 and CDR2: SGHAT and FQNNGV. CDR3 region: CASSLGTSGYEQYF. CDR3 sequence (DNA): TGTGCCAGCAGCTTAGGGACTAGCGGGTACGAGCAGTACTTC.

The V gene is TRBV19, the J gene TRBJ2-1; TRBD1 is a possible D gene (6 bases). Germline CDR1 is LNHDA and CDR2 is SQIVND (reference sequence). V was cut by 6 bases and J by 7 bases, with 28 bases left in between. This CDR3 region has 18 residues. CDR3 sequence (DNA): TGTGCCAGTAGCACCGCTACCAGGGGCAGGGGAATACAAAATGAGCAGTTCTTC. Translated, it gives CASSTATRGRGIQNEQFF.

The CDR3 nucleotides read TGTGCCAGCAGCACTCTGCCGGGACAGGGAGTCGGAAACACCATATATTTT. Translated: CASSTLPGQGVGNTIYF. The rearrangement links TRBV9 to TRBJ1-3; TRBD1 matches at 9 bases. CDR3 size: 17 residues. V lost 4 bases and J lost 4; bases outside the gene matches: 12. Germline assignment: CDR1 SGDLS and CDR2 YYNGEE.

The chain employs TRBV19 and TRBJ1-1, with a tentative D call TRBD1 (6 bases). The CDR3 spans 16 residues. Looked up from germline, CDR1 is LNHDA and CDR2 is SQIVND (reference sequence). V dropped 7 bases and J dropped 3 bases, with 21 bases sitting between them. Written as DNA, the CDR3 is TGTGCCAGTACTCCCCCGGGGGGGGGCGCTTACACTGAAGCTTTCTTT. Protein product: CASTPPGGGAYTEAFF.

This chain links TRBV7-9 with TRBJ2-3; 10 bases match TRBD1. Germline lookup yields CDR1 SEHNR and CDR2 FQNEAQ (reference sequence). J lost 0 bases, V lost 5 bases, and 2 bases had no gene match. The CDR3 runs 15 residues. CDR3 DNA: TGTGCCAGCAGCATGGGACAGGGGAGCACAGATACGCAGTATTTT. Translation: CASSMGQGSTDTQYF. The full variable domain, completed using reference TRBV7-9 and TRBJ2-3, is DTGVSQNPRHKITKRGQNVTFRCDPISEHNRLYWYRQTLGQGPEFLTYFQNEAQLEKSRLLSDRFSAERPKGSFSTLEIQRTEQGDSAMYLCASSMGQGSTDTQYFGPGTRLTVL.

This clone was found many times. The rearrangement uses TRBV6-5 and TRBJ2-7, with 10 bases that match TRBD1. This CDR3 contains 14 residues. The ends lost 7 bases at V and 3 bases at J; junction bases unmatched: 6. CDR1 is MNHEY, CDR2 SVGAGI, per germline. The CDR3: CASTMDRGYYEQYF. Written as DNA, the CDR3 is TGTGCCAGCACTATGGACAGGGGGTACTACGAGCAGTACTTC.

This clone was seen once. This chain joins TRBV11-3 and TRBJ2-1; tentative D call: TRBD1 (6 bases). V was shortened by 5 bases and J by 10 bases, with 18 bases between the two germline ends. The V gene's germline CDR1 is SGHNT and CDR2 YENEEA. The CDR3 runs to 14 residues. CDR3 residues: CASSPGGRGEEQFF. The CDR3 DNA is TGTGCCAGCAGCCCTGGGGGCAGGGGAGAAGAGCAGTTCTTC.

The genes are TRBV6-5 and TRBJ2-5; 7 nucleotides line up with TRBD1. This CDR3 has 15 residues. Losses at the gene ends were 5 bases for V and 5 bases for J; bases not matched to a gene: 11. Looked up from germline, CDR1 is MNHEY and CDR2 is SVGAGI. The CDR3 spells CASSSSGTVGETQYF. The CDR3, as DNA: TGTGCCAGCAGTAGTTCCGGGACAGTCGGGGAGACCCAGTACTTC.

The V gene is TRBV27, the J gene TRBJ1-5; 9 nucleotides line up with TRBD1. Germline CDR1 MNHEY, CDR2 SMNVEV (reference sequence). The V gene end was trimmed by 3 bases and the J gene end by 7 bases; junction bases not matched to a gene: 4. This CDR3 is built from 14 residues. The CDR3 sequence is CASSLRDRVQPQHF. As DNA, the CDR3 is TGTGCCAGCAGTTTGAGGGACAGGGTACAGCCCCAGCATTTT.

The CDR3 DNA follows: TGCGCCAGCAGCCAAGATTTGCGGGGGGGGGTCATGAACACTGAAGCTTTCTTT. Residues: CASSQDLRGGVMNTEAFF. The chain has TRBV4-1 and TRBJ1-1; D possibly corresponds to TRBD1 (5 bases). Germline V gene data show CDR1 as MGHRA and CDR2 as YSYEKL. V was cut by 0 bases and J by 0 bases, with 17 bases left in between. This CDR3 region has 18 residues.

In this sample, this clone turned up once. The J gene is TRBJ2-1, the V gene TRBV27; a possible D gene is TRBD1 (5 bases). V lost 2 bases and J lost 6, with 14 bases in between. CDR1 and CDR2 from the germline V gene are MNHEY and SMNVEV (reference sequence). CDR3 size: 15 residues. This chain's CDR3 is CASSLGYKGFNEQFF. For the CDR3, the DNA is TGTGCCAGCAGTTTAGGTTACAAGGGGTTCAATGAGCAGTTCTTC.

This clone was counted a few times. The J gene is TRBJ1-5, the V gene TRBV6-4; D uncertain. This CDR3 has 15 amino acids. Germline assignment: CDR1 MRHNA and CDR2 SNTAGT. V shed 3 bases and J shed 1 base, with 10 bases lying between them. The CDR3 bases are TGTGCCAGCAGTGATGCTAAAGCGAGCAATCAGCCCCAGCATTTT. It specifies CASSDAKASNQPQHF.

This sequence joins TRBV11-2 and TRBJ1-5, with TRBD1 as a possible D gene (6 bases). Trimming left V 0 bases short and J 4 bases short, with 13 bases between. Germline assignment: CDR1 SGHAT and CDR2 FQNNGV. This CDR3 contains 16 residues. CDR3 region: CASSLDSGTQNQPQHF. CDR3 DNA sequence: TGTGCCAGCAGCTTAGATTCCGGGACACAAAATCAGCCCCAGCATTTT.

The chain carries TRBV7-2 and TRBJ2-1; D might be TRBD2 (5 bases). Trimming removed 3 bases from V and 6 bases from J, with 9 bases in between. The CDR3 loop spans 13 amino acids. Germline V gives CDR1 SGHTA, CDR2 FQGNSA. In nucleotides, the CDR3 is TGTGCCAGCAGCTTCGGGGTCCTCAATGAGCAGTTCTTC. Protein product: CASSFGVLNEQFF.

V is TRBV2 and J is TRBJ1-1, with TRBD1 identical over 9 bases. V lost 4 bases, J lost 1 base, and 4 bases stayed unmatched. Germline loops: CDR1 SNHLY, CDR2 FYNNEI. CDR3 length equals 15 residues. CDR3 region: CASSGTGATNTEAFF. For the CDR3, the DNA is TGTGCCAGCAGTGGGACAGGGGCGACGAACACTGAAGCTTTCTTT. Variable domain in full (rest from reference TRBV2 and TRBJ1-1): EPEVTQTPSHQVTQMGQEVILRCVPISNHLYFYWYRQILGQKVEFLVSFYNNEISEKSEIFDDQFSVERPDGSNFTLKIRSTKLEDSAMYFCASSGTGATNTEAFFGQGTRLTVV.

The genes are TRBV28 and TRBJ2-2; TRBD2 matches 7 bases. This CDR3 spans 15 amino acids. With 6 bases clipped from V and 4 bases from J, the junction kept 8 bases outside the gene matches. Germline loops: CDR1 MDHEN, CDR2 SYDVKM. The CDR3 sequence is CASRGGNELTGELFF. In DNA form, the CDR3 reads TGTGCCAGCAGGGGGGGGAACGAACTCACCGGGGAGCTGTTTTTT.

The V call is TRBV7-8, the J call TRBJ1-1; a weak D match, TRBD1 (6 bases). The CDR3 is 17 amino acids. Per the germline V gene, CDR1 is SGHVS and CDR2 is FQNEAQ. V was trimmed by 3 bases and J by 1 base, leaving 18 bases between them. CDR3 in DNA: TGTGCCAGCAGCTTGTCCCCGCCGCGGGGGGCGAACACTGAAGCTTTCTTT. Its protein is CASSLSPPRGANTEAFF.

This chain joins TRBV11-2 and TRBJ2-1, with D possibly TRBD2 on 6 matching bases. V lost 5 bases to trimming and J lost 9 bases, with 8 bases between them. Germline-derived CDR1 and CDR2 are SGHAT and FQNNGV. CDR3 size: 11 residues. For the CDR3, the DNA is TGTGCCAGCAGCCCCGGGGGTGAGCAGTTCTTC. Encoded protein: CASSPGGEQFF.

This CDR3 reads CASSCPETSGGNTGELFF. CDR3 DNA: TGTGCCAGCAGCTGCCCGGAGACTAGCGGGGGGAACACCGGGGAGCTGTTTTTT. The V gene is TRBV13, the J gene TRBJ2-2, with 12 bases fitting TRBD2. The V and J ends lost 4 bases and 1 base, in that order; junction bases with no gene match: 7. The CDR3 runs to 18 residues. Germline V gives CDR1 PRHDT, CDR2 FYEKMQ (reference sequence).

J is TRBJ1-6 and V is TRBV21-1; the D call of TRBD1 is as the table states it, not checked on the DNA. TRBV21-1 is noted as a pseudogene. The CDR3 length is 18 residues. Written as DNA, the CDR3 is TGTGCCAGCATATCCACAGGGGCCAGGAGCTCCTATAATTCACCCCTCCACTTT. Translated, it gives CASISTGARSSYNSPLHF.